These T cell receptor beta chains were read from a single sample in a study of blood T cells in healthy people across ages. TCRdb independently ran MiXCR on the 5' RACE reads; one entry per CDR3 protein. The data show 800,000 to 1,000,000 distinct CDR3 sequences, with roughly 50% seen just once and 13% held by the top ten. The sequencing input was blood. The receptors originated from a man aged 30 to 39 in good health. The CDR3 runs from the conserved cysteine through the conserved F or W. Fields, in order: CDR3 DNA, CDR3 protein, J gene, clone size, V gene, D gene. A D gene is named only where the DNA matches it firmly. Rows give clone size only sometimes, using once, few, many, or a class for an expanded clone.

TGTGCCAGCAGCCAAGATCATGTGGGGTGGGATGAAAAACTGTTTTTT CASSQDHVGWDEKLFF TRBJ1-4 NA TRBV4-2 NA
TGCGCCAGCAGCCGGGAACTGAGCACAGATACGCAGTATTTT CASSRELSTDTQYF TRBJ2-3 few TRBV5-1 NA
TGTGCCAGCAGACAAGGGGCCCGGTCGTCCAATGAGCAGTTCTTC CASRQGARSSNEQFF TRBJ2-1 NA TRBV11-1 NA
TGTGCCAGCAGCCTAGGGTTACAGGGGTATGGCTACACCTTC CASSLGLQGYGYTF TRBJ1-2 NA TRBV28 TRBD1
TGTGCCACCAGAGTGGCGGGACAACCAGAGACCCAGTACTTC CATRVAGQPETQYF TRBJ2-5 few TRBV15 NA
TGCGCCAGCACCCCCGGGACAGGGAAAGAGACCCAGTACTTC CASTPGTGKETQYF TRBJ2-5 NA TRBV5-1 TRBD1
TGTGTCAGCAGCCAAGATATGCAGGGCTACTATGGCTACACCTTC CVSSQDMQGYYGYTF TRBJ1-2 NA TRBV14 NA
TGTGCCAGCAGCTTACCACAGGATAACACTGAAGCTTTCTTT CASSLPQDNTEAFF TRBJ1-1 few TRBV11-1 NA
TGCGCCAGCAGCTGGATCAGGTCTAGCGGGGCTTCAAATGAGCAGTTCTTC CASSWIRSSGASNEQFF TRBJ2-1 many TRBV5-1 TRBD2
TGCAGCGCCCAAGGGAGTACTAGCGGGGGTTTAGATACGCAGTATTTT CSAQGSTSGGLDTQYF TRBJ2-3 NA TRBV29-1 TRBD2
TGTGCCAGCAGCGTAGATGGGAAGGAAAACACCATATATTTT CASSVDGKENTIYF TRBJ1-3 NA TRBV9 NA
TGTGCCAGCAGCTTACCCCAGGGTCGACTTCAGTTCTTC CASSLPQGRLQFF TRBJ2-1 many TRBV11-3 NA
TGTGCCAGCAGCTTAGGTTTGGGGACGAACACCGGGGAGCTGTTTTTT CASSLGLGTNTGELFF TRBJ2-2 NA TRBV7-6 NA
TGTGCCAGCAGCTTGGTTGGACAGGGTGTTGGTGGCTACACCTTC CASSLVGQGVGGYTF TRBJ1-2 few TRBV5-6 TRBD1
TGTGCCAGCCTACGGCATCGGGCAGCCCAGATCAATGAGCAGTTCTTC CASLRHRAAQINEQFF TRBJ2-1 NA TRBV6-1 NA
TGCGCCAGCAGCCAAGATAGGAACTCCAGGGAGACCCAGTACTTC CASSQDRNSRETQYF TRBJ2-5 NA TRBV4-3 NA
TGCGCCAGCAGCCAAGGCCCAGGGAGCTCCTACAATGAGCAGTTCTTC CASSQGPGSSYNEQFF TRBJ2-1 few TRBV4-1 NA
TGCGCCAGCAGCCTGACAGCAACTAGTGAAAAACTGTTTTTT CASSLTATSEKLFF TRBJ1-4 NA TRBV5-1 NA